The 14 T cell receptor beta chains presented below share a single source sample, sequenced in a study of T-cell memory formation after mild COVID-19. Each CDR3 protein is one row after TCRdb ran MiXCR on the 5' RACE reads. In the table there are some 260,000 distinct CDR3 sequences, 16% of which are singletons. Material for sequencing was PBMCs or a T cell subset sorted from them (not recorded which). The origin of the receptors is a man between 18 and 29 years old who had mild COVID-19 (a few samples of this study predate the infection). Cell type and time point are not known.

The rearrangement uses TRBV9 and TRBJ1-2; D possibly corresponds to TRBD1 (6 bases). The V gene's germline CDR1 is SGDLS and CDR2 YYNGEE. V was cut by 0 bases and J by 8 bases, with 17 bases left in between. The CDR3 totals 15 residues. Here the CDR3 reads CASSVVGTGARGYTF. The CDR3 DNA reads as TGTGCCAGCAGCGTAGTGGGCACGGGGGCTAGAGGCTACACCTTC.

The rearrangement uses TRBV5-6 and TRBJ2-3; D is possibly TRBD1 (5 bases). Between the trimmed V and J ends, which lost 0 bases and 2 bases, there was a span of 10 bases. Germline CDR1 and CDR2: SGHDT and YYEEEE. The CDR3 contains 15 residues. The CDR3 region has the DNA TGTGCCAGCAGCTTGGAGGGGAAATCCACAGATACGCAGTATTTT. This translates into CASSLEGKSTDTQYF.

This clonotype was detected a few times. CDR3 region: CASSGTSQTTQYF. The CDR3 nucleotides are TGTGCCAGCAGTGGGACTAGCCAGACGACCCAGTACTTC. This chain connects TRBV6-2 or TRBV6-3 to TRBJ2-5, with 9 bases that match TRBD2. Germline V gives CDR1 MNHEY, CDR2 SVGEGT. J lost 7 bases, V lost 5 bases, and 5 bases had no gene match. CDR3 length equals 13 residues.

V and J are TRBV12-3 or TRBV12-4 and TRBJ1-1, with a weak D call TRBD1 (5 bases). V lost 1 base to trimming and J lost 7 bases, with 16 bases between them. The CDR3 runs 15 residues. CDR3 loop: CASSLVSGVLGEAFF. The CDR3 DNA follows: TGTGCCAGCAGTTTAGTTTCGGGGGTTCTTGGTGAAGCTTTCTTT.

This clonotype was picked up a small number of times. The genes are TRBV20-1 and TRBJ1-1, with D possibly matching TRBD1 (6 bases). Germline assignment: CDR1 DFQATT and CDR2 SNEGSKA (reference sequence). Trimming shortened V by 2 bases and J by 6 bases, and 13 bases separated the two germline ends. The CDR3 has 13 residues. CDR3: CSARRGAQAEAFF. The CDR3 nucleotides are TGCAGTGCTAGAAGGGGGGCGCAGGCTGAAGCTTTCTTT.

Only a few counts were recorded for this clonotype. CDR3 protein: CSATVTGNTEAFF. As DNA, the CDR3 is TGCAGTGCTACGGTGACAGGCAATACGGAAGCTTTCTTT. V gene TRBV20-1 combines with J gene TRBJ1-1; tentatively, D is TRBD1 (6 bases). CDR1 and CDR2 (germline): DFQATT, SNEGSKA (reference sequence). This CDR3 region has 13 residues. The V and J ends lost 4 bases and 8 bases respectively, with 17 bases between them.

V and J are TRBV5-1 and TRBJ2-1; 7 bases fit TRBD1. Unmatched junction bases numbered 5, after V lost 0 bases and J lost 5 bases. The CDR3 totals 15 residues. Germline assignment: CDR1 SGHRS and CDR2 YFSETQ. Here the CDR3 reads CASSLVRGSNNEQFF. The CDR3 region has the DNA TGCGCCAGCAGCTTGGTCAGGGGGTCCAACAATGAGCAGTTCTTC.

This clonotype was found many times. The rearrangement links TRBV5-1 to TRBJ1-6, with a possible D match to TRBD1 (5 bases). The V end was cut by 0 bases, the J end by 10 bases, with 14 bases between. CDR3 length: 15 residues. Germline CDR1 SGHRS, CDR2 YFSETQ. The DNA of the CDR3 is TGCGCCAGCAGCTTGGTTTCAGGGTCGGAATCACCCCTCCACTTT. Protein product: CASSLVSGSESPLHF.

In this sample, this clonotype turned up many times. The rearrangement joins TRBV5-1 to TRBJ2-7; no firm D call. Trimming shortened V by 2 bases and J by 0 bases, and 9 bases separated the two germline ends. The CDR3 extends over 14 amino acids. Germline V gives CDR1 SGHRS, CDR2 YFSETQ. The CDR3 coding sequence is TGCGCCAGCAGCTTCGACAAAACCTCCTACGAGCAGTACTTC. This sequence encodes CASSFDKTSYEQYF.

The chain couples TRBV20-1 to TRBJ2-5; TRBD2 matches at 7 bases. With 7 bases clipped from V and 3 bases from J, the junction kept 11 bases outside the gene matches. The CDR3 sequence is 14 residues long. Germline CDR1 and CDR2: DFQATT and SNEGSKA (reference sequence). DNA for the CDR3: TGCAGTGGTCAAAGCGGGGCGATAGAAGAGACCCAGTACTTC. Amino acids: CSGQSGAIEETQYF.

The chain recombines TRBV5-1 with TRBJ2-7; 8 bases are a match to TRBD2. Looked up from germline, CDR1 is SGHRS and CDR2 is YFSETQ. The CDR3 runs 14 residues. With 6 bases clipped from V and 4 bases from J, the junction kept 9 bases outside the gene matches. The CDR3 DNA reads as TGCGCCAGCAACCACGTCGGGGGGGAGTACGAGCAGTACTTC. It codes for CASNHVGGEYEQYF.

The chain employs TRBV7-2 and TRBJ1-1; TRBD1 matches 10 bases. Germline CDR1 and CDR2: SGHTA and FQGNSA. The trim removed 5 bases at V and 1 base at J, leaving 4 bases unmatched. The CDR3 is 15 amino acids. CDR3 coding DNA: TGTGCCAGCAGCCCGTGGACAGGGGGGAACACTGAAGCTTTCTTT. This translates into CASSPWTGGNTEAFF.

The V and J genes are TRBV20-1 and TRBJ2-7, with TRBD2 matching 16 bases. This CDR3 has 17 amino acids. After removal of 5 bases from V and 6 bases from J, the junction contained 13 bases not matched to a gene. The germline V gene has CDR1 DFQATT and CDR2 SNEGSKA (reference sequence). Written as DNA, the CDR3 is TGCAGTGCTCGTCCGGTGGGACTAGCGGGGGGGCTAGGCGAGCAGTACGTC. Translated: CSARPVGLAGGLGEQYV.

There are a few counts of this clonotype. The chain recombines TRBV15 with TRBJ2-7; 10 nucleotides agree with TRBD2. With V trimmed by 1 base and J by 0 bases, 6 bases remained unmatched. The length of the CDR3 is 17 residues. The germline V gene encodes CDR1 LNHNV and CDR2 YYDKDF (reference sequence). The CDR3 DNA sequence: TGTGCCACCAGCAGAGGCGGAGCGGGGGGGACCTCCTACGAGCAGTACTTC. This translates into CATSRGGAGGTSYEQYF.